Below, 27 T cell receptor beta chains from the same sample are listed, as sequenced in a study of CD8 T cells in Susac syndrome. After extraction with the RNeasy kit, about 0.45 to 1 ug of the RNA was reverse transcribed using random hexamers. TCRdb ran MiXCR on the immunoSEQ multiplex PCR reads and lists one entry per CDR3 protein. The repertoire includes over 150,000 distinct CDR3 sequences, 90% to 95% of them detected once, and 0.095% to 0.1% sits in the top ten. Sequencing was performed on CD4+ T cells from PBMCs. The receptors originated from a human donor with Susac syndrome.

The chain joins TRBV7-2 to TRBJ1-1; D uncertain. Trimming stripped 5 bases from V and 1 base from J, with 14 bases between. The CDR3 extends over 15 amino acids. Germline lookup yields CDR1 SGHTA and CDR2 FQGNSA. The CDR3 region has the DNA TGTGCCAGCAGCCCCATCAGGAAACCGAACACTGAAGCTTTCTTT. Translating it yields CASSPIRKPNTEAFF. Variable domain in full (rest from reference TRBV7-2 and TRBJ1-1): GAGVSQSPSNKVTEKGKDVELRCDPISGHTALYWYRQSLGQGLEFLIYFQGNSAPDKSGLPSDRFSAERTGGSVSTLTIQRTQQEDSAVYLCASSPIRKPNTEAFFGQGTRLTVV.

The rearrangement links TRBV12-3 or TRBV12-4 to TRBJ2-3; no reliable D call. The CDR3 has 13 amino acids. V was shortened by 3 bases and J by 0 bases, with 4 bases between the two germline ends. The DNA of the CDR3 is TGTGCCAGCAGTTTTTGGAGCACAGATACGCAGTATTTT. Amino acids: CASSFWSTDTQYF.

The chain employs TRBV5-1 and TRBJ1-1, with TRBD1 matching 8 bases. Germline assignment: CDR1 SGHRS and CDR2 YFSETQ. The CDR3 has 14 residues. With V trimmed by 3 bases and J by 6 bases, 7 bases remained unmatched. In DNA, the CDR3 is TGCGCCAGCAGCTCCCCCGACAGGGGACCTGAAGCTTTCTTT. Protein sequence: CASSSPDRGPEAFF.

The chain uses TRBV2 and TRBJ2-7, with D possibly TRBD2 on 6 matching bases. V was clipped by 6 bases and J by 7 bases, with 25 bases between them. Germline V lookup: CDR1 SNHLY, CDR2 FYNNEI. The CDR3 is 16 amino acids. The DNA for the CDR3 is TGTGCCAGCAGAGACGTTCCGGGACTTGGCACGGGAGAGCAGTACTTC. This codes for CASRDVPGLGTGEQYF.

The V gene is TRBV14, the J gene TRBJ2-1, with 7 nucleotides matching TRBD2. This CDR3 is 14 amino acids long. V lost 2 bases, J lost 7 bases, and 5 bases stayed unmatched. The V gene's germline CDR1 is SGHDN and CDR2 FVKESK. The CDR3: CASSQTRGGNEQFF. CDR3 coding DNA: TGTGCCAGCAGCCAAACTAGGGGAGGGAATGAGCAGTTCTTC.

DNA for the CDR3: TGCAGTGCTCCACCAACCGGACTAGCGACTAGCACAGATACGCAGTATTTT. Its protein product is CSAPPTGLATSTDTQYF. V usage is TRBV20-1 and J usage is TRBJ2-3; 9 bases agree with TRBD2. V was clipped by 5 bases and J by 0 bases; unmatched bases: 12. The CDR3 contains 17 residues. Per the germline V gene, CDR1 is DFQATT and CDR2 is SNEGSKA (reference sequence).

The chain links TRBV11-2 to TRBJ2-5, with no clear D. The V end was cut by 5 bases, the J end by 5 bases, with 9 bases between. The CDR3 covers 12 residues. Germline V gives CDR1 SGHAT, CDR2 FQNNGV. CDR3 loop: CASSRTRETQYF. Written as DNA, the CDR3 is TGTGCCAGCAGCCGGACCCGGGAGACCCAGTACTTC.

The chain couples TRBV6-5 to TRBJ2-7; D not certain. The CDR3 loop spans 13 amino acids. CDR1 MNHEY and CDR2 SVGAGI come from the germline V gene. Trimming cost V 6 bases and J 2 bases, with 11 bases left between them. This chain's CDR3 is CASSPMGPYEQYF. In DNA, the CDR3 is TGTGCCAGCAGCCCGATGGGCCCCTACGAGCAGTACTTC.

CDR3 nucleotide sequence: TGTGCCAGCAGCTCCGCTAATGAAAAACTGTTTTTT. Its protein product is CASSSANEKLFF. The rearrangement uses TRBV28 and TRBJ1-4, with D unclear. The ends were cut back, 6 bases at V and 3 bases at J, with 5 bases in the middle. Germline values: CDR1 MDHEN, CDR2 SYDVKM. This CDR3 is 12 amino acids long.

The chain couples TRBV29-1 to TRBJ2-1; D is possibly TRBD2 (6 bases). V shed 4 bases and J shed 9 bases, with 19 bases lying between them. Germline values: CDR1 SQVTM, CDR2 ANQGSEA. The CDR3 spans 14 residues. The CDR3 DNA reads TGCAGCGTTGTTGGCAGGCGGGGCTCCGGTGAGCAGTTCTTC. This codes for CSVVGRRGSGEQFF.

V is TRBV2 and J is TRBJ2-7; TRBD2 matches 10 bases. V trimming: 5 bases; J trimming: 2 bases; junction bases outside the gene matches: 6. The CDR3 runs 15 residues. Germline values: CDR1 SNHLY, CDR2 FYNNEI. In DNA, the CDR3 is TGTGCCAGCAGTCCCGCGAGCGGGAGGGCCTACGAGCAGTACTTC. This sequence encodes CASSPASGRAYEQYF.

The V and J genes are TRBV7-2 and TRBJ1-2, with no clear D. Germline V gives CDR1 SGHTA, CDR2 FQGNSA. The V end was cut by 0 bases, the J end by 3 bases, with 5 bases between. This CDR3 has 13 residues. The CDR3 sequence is CASSLAADYGYTF. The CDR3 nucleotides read TGTGCCAGCAGCTTAGCGGCAGACTATGGCTACACCTTC.

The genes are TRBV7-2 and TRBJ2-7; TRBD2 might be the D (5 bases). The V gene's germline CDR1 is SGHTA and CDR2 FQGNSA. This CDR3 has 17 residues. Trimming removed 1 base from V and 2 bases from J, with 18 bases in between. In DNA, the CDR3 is TGTGCCAGCAGCTTAGAACAGAAGCGGATCAGTCCCTACGAGCAGTACTTC. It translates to CASSLEQKRISPYEQYF. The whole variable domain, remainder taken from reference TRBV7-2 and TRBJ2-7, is GAGVSQSPSNKVTEKGKDVELRCDPISGHTALYWYRQSLGQGLEFLIYFQGNSAPDKSGLPSDRFSAERTGGSVSTLTIQRTQQEDSAVYLCASSLEQKRISPYEQYFGPGTRLTVT.

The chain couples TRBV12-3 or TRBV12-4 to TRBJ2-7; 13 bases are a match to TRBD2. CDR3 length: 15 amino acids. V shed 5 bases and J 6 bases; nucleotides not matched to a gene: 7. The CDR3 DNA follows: TGTGCCAGCAGTATTGGACTAGCGGGAGCCCCCGAGCAGTACTTC. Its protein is CASSIGLAGAPEQYF.

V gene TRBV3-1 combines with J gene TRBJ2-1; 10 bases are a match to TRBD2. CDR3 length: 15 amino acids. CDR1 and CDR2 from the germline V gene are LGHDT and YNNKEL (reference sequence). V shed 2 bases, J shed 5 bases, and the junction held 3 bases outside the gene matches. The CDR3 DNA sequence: TGTGCCAGCAGCCAAACTAGCGGGGCGCACAATGAGCAGTTCTTC. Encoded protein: CASSQTSGAHNEQFF.

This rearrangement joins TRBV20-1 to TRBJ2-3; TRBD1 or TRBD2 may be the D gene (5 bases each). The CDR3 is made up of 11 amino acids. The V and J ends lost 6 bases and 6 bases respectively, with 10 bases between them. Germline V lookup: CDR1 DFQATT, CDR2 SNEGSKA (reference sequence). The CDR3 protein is CSAGTGDTQYF. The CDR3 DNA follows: TGCAGTGCCGGGACGGGGGATACGCAGTATTTT.

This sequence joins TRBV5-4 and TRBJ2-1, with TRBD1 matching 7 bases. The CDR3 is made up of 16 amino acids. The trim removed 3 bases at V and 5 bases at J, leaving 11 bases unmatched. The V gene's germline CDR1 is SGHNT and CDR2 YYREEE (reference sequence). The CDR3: CASSSPRGGRNNEQFF. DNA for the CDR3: TGTGCCAGCAGCTCCCCCCGAGGGGGCAGGAACAATGAGCAGTTCTTC.

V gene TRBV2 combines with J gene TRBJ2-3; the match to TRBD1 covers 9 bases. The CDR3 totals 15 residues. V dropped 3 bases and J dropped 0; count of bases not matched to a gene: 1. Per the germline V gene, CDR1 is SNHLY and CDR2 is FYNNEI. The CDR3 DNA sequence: TGTGCCAGCAGTGAGGGGACAGGGAGCACAGATACGCAGTATTTT. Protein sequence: CASSEGTGSTDTQYF.

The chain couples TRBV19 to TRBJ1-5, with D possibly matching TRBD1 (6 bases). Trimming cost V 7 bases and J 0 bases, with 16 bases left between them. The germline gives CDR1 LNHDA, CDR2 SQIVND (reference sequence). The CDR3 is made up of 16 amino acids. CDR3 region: CASNPGGHYSNQPQHF. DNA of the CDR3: TGTGCCAGTAACCCGGGGGGACACTATAGCAATCAGCCCCAGCATTTT.

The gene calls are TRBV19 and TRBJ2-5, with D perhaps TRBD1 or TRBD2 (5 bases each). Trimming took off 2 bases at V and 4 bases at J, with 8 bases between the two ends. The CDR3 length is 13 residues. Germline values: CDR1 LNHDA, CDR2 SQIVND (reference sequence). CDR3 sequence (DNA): TGTGCCAGTAGTATACCAGGGACAGAGACCCAGTACTTC. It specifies CASSIPGTETQYF.

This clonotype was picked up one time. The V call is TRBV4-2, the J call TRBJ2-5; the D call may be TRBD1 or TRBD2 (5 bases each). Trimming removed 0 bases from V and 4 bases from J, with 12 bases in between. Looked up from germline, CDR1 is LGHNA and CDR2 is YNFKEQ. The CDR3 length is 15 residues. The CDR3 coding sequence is TGTGCCAGCAGCCAAGATAAGTGGGGGAGAGAGACCCAGTACTTC. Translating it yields CASSQDKWGRETQYF.

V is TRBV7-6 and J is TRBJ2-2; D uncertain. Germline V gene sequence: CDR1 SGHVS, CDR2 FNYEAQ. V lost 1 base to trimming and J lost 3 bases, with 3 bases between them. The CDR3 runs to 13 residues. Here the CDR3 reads CASSLEYTGELFF. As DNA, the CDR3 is TGTGCCAGCAGCTTAGAATACACCGGGGAGCTGTTTTTT. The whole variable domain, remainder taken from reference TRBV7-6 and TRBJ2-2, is GAGVSQSPRYKVTKRGQDVALRCDPISGHVSLYWYRQALGQGPEFLTYFNYEAQQDKSGLPNDRFSAERPEGSISTLTIQRTEQRDSAMYRCASSLEYTGELFFGEGSRLTVL.

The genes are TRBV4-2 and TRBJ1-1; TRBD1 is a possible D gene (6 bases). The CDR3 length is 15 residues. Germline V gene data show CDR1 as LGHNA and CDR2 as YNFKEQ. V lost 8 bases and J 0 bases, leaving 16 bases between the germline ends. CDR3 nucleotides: TGTGCCAGCCAGACAGGTCCTAATTTGAACACTGAAGCTTTCTTT. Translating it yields CASQTGPNLNTEAFF.

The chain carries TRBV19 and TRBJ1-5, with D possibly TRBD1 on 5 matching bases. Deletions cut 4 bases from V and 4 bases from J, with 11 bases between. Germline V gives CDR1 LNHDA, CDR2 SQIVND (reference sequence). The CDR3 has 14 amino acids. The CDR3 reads CASSTGTANQPQHF. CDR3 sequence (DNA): TGTGCCAGTAGTACCGGGACGGCTAATCAGCCCCAGCATTTT.

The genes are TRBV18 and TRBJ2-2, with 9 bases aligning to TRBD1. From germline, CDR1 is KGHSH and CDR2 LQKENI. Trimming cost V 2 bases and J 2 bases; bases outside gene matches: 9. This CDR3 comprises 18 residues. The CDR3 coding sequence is TGTGCCAGCTCACCATCCAACAGGGGGCTTACTAACACCGGGGAGCTGTTTTTT. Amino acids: CASSPSNRGLTNTGELFF.

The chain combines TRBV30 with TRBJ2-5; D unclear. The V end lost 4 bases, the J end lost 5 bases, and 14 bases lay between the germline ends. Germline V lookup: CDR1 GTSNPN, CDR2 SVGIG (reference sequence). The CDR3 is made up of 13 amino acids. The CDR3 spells CAWTPREAETQYF. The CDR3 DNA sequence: TGTGCCTGGACCCCTAGGGAAGCCGAGACCCAGTACTTC.

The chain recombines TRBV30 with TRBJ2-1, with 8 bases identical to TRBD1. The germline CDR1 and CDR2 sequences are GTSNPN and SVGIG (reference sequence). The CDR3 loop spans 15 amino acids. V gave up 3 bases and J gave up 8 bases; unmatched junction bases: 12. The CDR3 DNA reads TGTGCCTGGAGCCTTCCAGGGGGCGCGTGGGATGAGCAGTTCTTC. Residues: CAWSLPGGAWDEQFF. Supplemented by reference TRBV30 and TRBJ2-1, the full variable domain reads SQTIHQWPATLVQPVGSPLSLECTVEGTSNPNLYWYRQAAGRGLQLLFYSVGIGQISSEVPQNLSASRPQDRQFILSSKKLLLSDSGFYLCAWSLPGGAWDEQFFGPGTRLTVL.